This T cell receptor beta chain was sequenced during a study of T-cell reconstitution after alpha-beta-depleted transplantation in children. Overall study results and limits: In patients about two months after transplant, alpha-beta T cells reportedly arose from several hundred expanded graft clones.

This clonotype was counted many times. Antigen: not known. V gave up 2 bases and J gave up 5 bases; unmatched junction bases: 4. The CDR3 has 15 amino acids. Per germline, CDR1 MGHRA and CDR2 YSYEKL. Using unique molecular identifiers, the investigators prepared the TCRbeta library. Each CDR3 protein is one row after TCRdb ran MiXCR on the PCR reads. The sample includes 65,000 to 85,000 distinct CDR3 sequences, approximately 10% of them seen just once. The chain carries TRBV4-1 and TRBJ1-1; 11 nucleotides line up with TRBD1. The clonotype originates from a boy younger than 18 with acute myeloid leukemia, due to receive a stem cell transplant. Sample: PBMCs, taken before TCRalphabeta/CD19-depleted stem cell transplant. CDR3 DNA: TGCGCCAGCAGCCAACGGGACAGGGGGAGTACTGAAGCTTTCTTT. Its protein product is CASSQRDRGSTEAFF.